This is a list of T cell receptor beta chains from one sample in a study of shared clonotypes between healthy human individuals. The table came from immunoSEQ multiplex PCR; TCRdb's copy has only in-frame clones and leaves some out. The sample records under 700,000 clones, 95% being singletons. Sequencing used naive CD8+ T cells sorted from blood. These receptors were obtained from a woman in her thirties in good health. Each CDR3 is given with its conserved first and last residue. D genes are given only for firm matches. Rows may omit the clone size; those that give it use once, few, many or a size class.

J gene: TRBJ2-7
D gene: TRBD1
V gene: TRBV30
clone size: NA
CDR3 DNA: TGTGCCTGGAGTGGCCTCCGGGACAGGATCTACGAGCAGTACTTC
CDR3 protein: CAWSGLRDRIYEQYF

J gene: TRBJ2-1
D gene: TRBD2
V gene: TRBV25-1
clone size: NA
CDR3 DNA: TGTGCCAGCAGTGAAAGCGGGAGTTTGGGCAATGAGCAGTTCTTC
CDR3 protein: CASSESGSLGNEQFF

J gene: TRBJ2-5
D gene: NA
V gene: TRBV11-3
clone size: NA
CDR3 DNA: TGTGCCAGCAGCTTAACCCAGATGTGGACCCAAGAGACCCAGTACTTC
CDR3 protein: CASSLTQMWTQETQYF

J gene: TRBJ1-2
D gene: NA
V gene: TRBV7-9
clone size: NA
CDR3 DNA: TGTGCCAGCAGCCCACCAGGAACGGGCGGCTACACCTTC
CDR3 protein: CASSPPGTGGYTF

J gene: TRBJ1-2
D gene: TRBD1
V gene: TRBV28
clone size: NA
CDR3 DNA: TGTGCCAGCAGACAACAGGGGGTCAACTATGGCTACACCTTC
CDR3 protein: CASRQQGVNYGYTF

J gene: TRBJ2-6
D gene: NA
V gene: TRBV7-9
clone size: NA
CDR3 DNA: TGTGCCAGCAGCTTAGGGCAGGCTGGGGCCAACGTCCTGACTTTC
CDR3 protein: CASSLGQAGANVLTF

J gene: TRBJ2-5
D gene: NA
V gene: TRBV7-9
clone size: NA
CDR3 DNA: TGTGCCACTCAAGAGGAGACCCAGTACTTC
CDR3 protein: CATQEETQYF

J gene: TRBJ1-1
D gene: NA
V gene: TRBV15
clone size: NA
CDR3 DNA: TGTGCCACCAGCACTTGGGGAACTGAAGCTTTCTTT
CDR3 protein: CATSTWGTEAFF

J gene: TRBJ2-5
D gene: TRBD2
V gene: TRBV7-9
clone size: NA
CDR3 DNA: TGTGCCAGCAGCATCGAAGCGGGAGGCCCCCCAAGGGAGCAGTACTTC
CDR3 protein: CASSIEAGGPPREQYF

J gene: TRBJ1-3
D gene: NA
V gene: TRBV5-6
clone size: NA
CDR3 DNA: TGTGCCAGCAGTTCCAGGGTTACATCTGGAAACACCATATATTTT
CDR3 protein: CASSSRVTSGNTIYF

J gene: TRBJ2-7
D gene: NA
V gene: TRBV7-9
clone size: NA
CDR3 DNA: TGTGCCAGCACCGAAGGAGGGGTGGACTACGAGCAGTACTTC
CDR3 protein: CASTEGGVDYEQYF

J gene: TRBJ2-7
D gene: NA
V gene: TRBV7-9
clone size: NA
CDR3 DNA: TGTGCCAGCAGCACGTCACAGTTCCACGAGCAGTACTTC
CDR3 protein: CASSTSQFHEQYF

J gene: TRBJ1-4
D gene: NA
V gene: TRBV1
clone size: NA
CDR3 DNA: TGCACCAGCAGCGCTCGACAGAGACCGAATGAAAAACTGTTTTTT
CDR3 protein: CTSSARQRPNEKLFF

J gene: TRBJ1-1
D gene: NA
V gene: TRBV10-3
clone size: NA
CDR3 DNA: TGTGCCATCAGTGAGGGGGATTTTAACACTGAAGCTTTCTTT
CDR3 protein: CAISEGDFNTEAFF

J gene: TRBJ1-5
D gene: NA
V gene: TRBV28
clone size: NA
CDR3 DNA: TGTGCCAGCAATCTCGGGGGCAGGCAGCCCCAGCATTTT
CDR3 protein: CASNLGGRQPQHF

J gene: TRBJ1-1
D gene: NA
V gene: TRBV11-2
clone size: NA
CDR3 DNA: TGTGCCAGCAGCTTAAGTAATTGGGGGGCCGGGAACACTGAAGCTTTCTTT
CDR3 protein: CASSLSNWGAGNTEAFF

J gene: TRBJ2-7
D gene: NA
V gene: TRBV4-1
clone size: NA
CDR3 DNA: TGCGCCAGCAGCCAAGTTTTAAGGGCGGAGCCCTACGAGCAGTACTTC
CDR3 protein: CASSQVLRAEPYEQYF

J gene: TRBJ2-7
D gene: TRBD2
V gene: TRBV7-2
clone size: few
CDR3 DNA: TGTGCCAGCAGCTCACCCCGTGGGACTAGCGGGATTCGGAACTACGAGCAGTACTTC
CDR3 protein: CASSSPRGTSGIRNYEQYF

J gene: TRBJ1-1
D gene: NA
V gene: TRBV28
clone size: NA
CDR3 DNA: TGTGCCAGCAGTTTATTCGGTCGGGGAAACACTGAAGCTTTCTTT
CDR3 protein: CASSLFGRGNTEAFF

J gene: TRBJ2-7
D gene: NA
V gene: TRBV5-5
clone size: NA
CDR3 DNA: TGTGCCAGCAGCCAGAATGGACGCGCTACCTACGAGCAGTACTTC
CDR3 protein: CASSQNGRATYEQYF

J gene: TRBJ1-1
D gene: TRBD1
V gene: TRBV5-1
clone size: NA
CDR3 DNA: TGCGCCAGCAGCTCGGGACAGGGGGCACACCAAATGAACACTGAAGCTTTCTTT
CDR3 protein: CASSSGQGAHQMNTEAFF

J gene: TRBJ2-4
D gene: NA
V gene: TRBV5-6
clone size: NA
CDR3 DNA: TGTGCCAGCAGTAACGGTCCGGCCAAAAACATTCAGTACTTC
CDR3 protein: CASSNGPAKNIQYF

J gene: TRBJ1-1
D gene: NA
V gene: TRBV11-2
clone size: once
CDR3 DNA: TGTGCCAGCAGCTTTGGAGTGGGGACTGAAGCTTTCTTT
CDR3 protein: CASSFGVGTEAFF

J gene: TRBJ1-4
D gene: NA
V gene: TRBV7-9
clone size: NA
CDR3 DNA: TGTGCCAGCAGCCTTCCTTCGACAGTCAGGGAAAAACTGTTTTTT
CDR3 protein: CASSLPSTVREKLFF

J gene: TRBJ2-1
D gene: TRBD2
V gene: TRBV13
clone size: NA
CDR3 DNA: TGTGCCAGCAGCCCGGGGGTAGCGGGAGGCTATGAGCAGTTCTTC
CDR3 protein: CASSPGVAGGYEQFF

J gene: TRBJ2-7
D gene: NA
V gene: TRBV5-8
clone size: NA
CDR3 DNA: TGTGCCAGCAGCTTGGGTTGGATACGCGAGCAGTACTTC
CDR3 protein: CASSLGWIREQYF

J gene: TRBJ2-2
D gene: NA
V gene: TRBV6-6
clone size: NA
CDR3 DNA: TGTGCCAGCAGTCCCGGGCCGCGGGCCGGGGAGCTGTTTTTT
CDR3 protein: CASSPGPRAGELFF

J gene: TRBJ1-2
D gene: TRBD1
V gene: TRBV6-5
clone size: NA
CDR3 DNA: TGTGCCAGCAGTTCCGCGGGACAGGGGGGTTATGGCTACACCTTC
CDR3 protein: CASSSAGQGGYGYTF

J gene: TRBJ2-2
D gene: NA
V gene: TRBV10-3
clone size: once
CDR3 DNA: TGTGCCATCAGTGAGACACAGGGAACCGGGGAGCTGTTTTTT
CDR3 protein: CAISETQGTGELFF

J gene: TRBJ1-1
D gene: TRBD1
V gene: TRBV6-5
clone size: NA
CDR3 DNA: TGTGCCAGCAGTTCCGGGACAGTAGCTGAAGCTTTCTTT
CDR3 protein: CASSSGTVAEAFF

J gene: TRBJ2-7
D gene: TRBD2
V gene: TRBV7-2
clone size: once
CDR3 DNA: TGTGCCAGCAGCCAGACTAGGGCGGGAGGGACATCCTACGAGCAGTACTTC
CDR3 protein: CASSQTRAGGTSYEQYF

J gene: TRBJ2-7
D gene: TRBD2
V gene: TRBV4-1
clone size: NA
CDR3 DNA: TGCGCCAGCAGCCAGGGAACTAGCGGGAGATCTTACGAGCAGTACTTC
CDR3 protein: CASSQGTSGRSYEQYF

J gene: TRBJ2-2
D gene: NA
V gene: TRBV6-6
clone size: NA
CDR3 DNA: TGTGCCAGTTCGACGCCGGCAGGAAACACCGGGGAGCTGTTTTTT
CDR3 protein: CASSTPAGNTGELFF